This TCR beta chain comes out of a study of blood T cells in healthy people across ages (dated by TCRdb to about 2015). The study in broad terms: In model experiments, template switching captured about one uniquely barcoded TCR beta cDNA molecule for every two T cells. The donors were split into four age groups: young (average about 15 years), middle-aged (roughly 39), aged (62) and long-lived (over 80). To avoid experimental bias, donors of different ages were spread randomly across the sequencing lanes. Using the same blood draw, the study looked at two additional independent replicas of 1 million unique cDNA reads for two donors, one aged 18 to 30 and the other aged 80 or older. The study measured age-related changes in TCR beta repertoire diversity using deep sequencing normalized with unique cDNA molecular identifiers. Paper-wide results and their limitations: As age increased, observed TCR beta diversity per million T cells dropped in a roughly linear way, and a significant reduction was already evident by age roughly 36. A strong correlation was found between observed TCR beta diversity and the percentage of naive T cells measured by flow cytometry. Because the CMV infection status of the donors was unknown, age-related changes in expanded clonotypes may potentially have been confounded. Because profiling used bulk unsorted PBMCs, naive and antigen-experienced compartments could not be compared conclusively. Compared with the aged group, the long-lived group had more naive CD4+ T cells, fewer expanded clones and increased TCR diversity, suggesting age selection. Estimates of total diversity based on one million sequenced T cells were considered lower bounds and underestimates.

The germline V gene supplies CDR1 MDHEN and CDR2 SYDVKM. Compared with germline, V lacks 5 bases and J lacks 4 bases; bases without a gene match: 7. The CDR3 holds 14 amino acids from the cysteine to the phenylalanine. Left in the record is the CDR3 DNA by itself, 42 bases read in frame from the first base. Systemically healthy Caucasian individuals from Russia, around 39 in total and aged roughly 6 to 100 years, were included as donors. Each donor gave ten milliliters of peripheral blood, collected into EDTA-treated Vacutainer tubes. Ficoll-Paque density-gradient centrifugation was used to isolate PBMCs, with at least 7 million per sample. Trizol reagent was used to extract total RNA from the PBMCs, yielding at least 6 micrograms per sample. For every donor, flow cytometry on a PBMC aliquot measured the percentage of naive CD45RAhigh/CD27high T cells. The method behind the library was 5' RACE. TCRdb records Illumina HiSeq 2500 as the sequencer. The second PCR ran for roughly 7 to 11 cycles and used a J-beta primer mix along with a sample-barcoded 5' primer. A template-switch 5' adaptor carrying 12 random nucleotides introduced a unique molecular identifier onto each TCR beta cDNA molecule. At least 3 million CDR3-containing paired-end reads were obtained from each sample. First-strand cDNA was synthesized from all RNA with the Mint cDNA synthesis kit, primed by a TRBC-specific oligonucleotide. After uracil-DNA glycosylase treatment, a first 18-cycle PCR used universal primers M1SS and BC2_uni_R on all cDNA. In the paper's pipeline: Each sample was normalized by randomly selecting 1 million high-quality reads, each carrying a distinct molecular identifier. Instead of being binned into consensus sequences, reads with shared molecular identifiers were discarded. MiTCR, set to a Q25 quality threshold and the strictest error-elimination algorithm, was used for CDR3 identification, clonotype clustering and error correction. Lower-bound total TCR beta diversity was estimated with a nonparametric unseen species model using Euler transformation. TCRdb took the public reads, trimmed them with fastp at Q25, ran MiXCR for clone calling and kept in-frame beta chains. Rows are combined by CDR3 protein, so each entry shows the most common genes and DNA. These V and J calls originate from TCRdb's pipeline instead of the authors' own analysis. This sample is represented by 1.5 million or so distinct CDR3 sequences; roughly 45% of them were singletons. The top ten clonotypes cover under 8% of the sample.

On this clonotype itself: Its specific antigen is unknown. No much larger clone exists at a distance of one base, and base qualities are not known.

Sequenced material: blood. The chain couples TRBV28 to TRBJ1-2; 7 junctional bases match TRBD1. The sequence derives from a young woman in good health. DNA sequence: TGTGCCAGCAGTGCCCCGACAGGGCCCTATGGCTACACCTTC. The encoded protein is CASSAPTGPYGYTF.